A selection of T cell receptor beta chains follows, all from one sample in a study of shared clonotypes between healthy human individuals. Clones were read by immunoSEQ multiplex PCR, and TCRdb kept only the in-frame ones, dropping some. Counted here are about 99,000 clones, around half occurring once; the ten biggest clones make up roughly 16%. Sequenced: PBMCs. These receptors were obtained from a woman in her thirties or forties in good health. Some clones in this sample may be carry-over from other donors' samples. Both conserved end residues are part of each CDR3. Each record gives: clone size, D gene, V gene, J gene, CDR3 DNA, CDR3 protein. A D gene is named only where the DNA matches it firmly. Clone size is given for some rows only: seen once, a few or many times, or a class if the clone is expanded.

clone size: -
D gene: TRBD2
V gene: TRBV11-3
J gene: TRBJ2-7
CDR3 DNA: TGTGCCAGCGGCCCCGGACGGACTAGCGGCTACGAGCAGTACTTC
CDR3 protein: CASGPGRTSGYEQYF

clone size: -
D gene: TRBD2
V gene: TRBV27
J gene: TRBJ2-3
CDR3 DNA: TGTGCCAGCAGTTGGACTAGCGGGGGGCTCGGAGATACGCAGTATTTT
CDR3 protein: CASSWTSGGLGDTQYF

clone size: -
D gene: TRBD1
V gene: TRBV4-3
J gene: TRBJ1-2
CDR3 DNA: TGCGCCAGCAGCCCCGGACAGGGAGGGGACGTTGGCTACACCTTC
CDR3 protein: CASSPGQGGDVGYTF

clone size: few
D gene: TRBD2
V gene: TRBV9
J gene: TRBJ2-7
CDR3 DNA: TGTGCCAGCAGCCCCGGGACTAGCGGGTACGAGCAGTACTTC
CDR3 protein: CASSPGTSGYEQYF

clone size: many
D gene: -
V gene: TRBV21-1
J gene: TRBJ2-4
CDR3 DNA: TGTGCCAGCAGCAAAGGTAGTCGCGAGCCGGGCATTCAGTACTTC
CDR3 protein: CASSKGSREPGIQYF

clone size: few
D gene: TRBD2
V gene: TRBV7-2
J gene: TRBJ2-7
CDR3 DNA: TGTGCCAGCAGCTTAGATTCCGGGCGGGAGAGCTCCTACGAGCAGTACTTC
CDR3 protein: CASSLDSGRESSYEQYF

clone size: -
D gene: TRBD2
V gene: TRBV9
J gene: TRBJ2-1
CDR3 DNA: TGTGCCAGCACCGTAGGTTCTAGCGGGAGTGGACACAATGAGCAGTTCTTC
CDR3 protein: CASTVGSSGSGHNEQFF

clone size: medium-sized
D gene: -
V gene: TRBV20-1
J gene: TRBJ2-1
CDR3 DNA: TGCAGTGCTCTTTACAATGAGCAGTTCTTC
CDR3 protein: CSALYNEQFF

clone size: many
D gene: -
V gene: TRBV4-3
J gene: TRBJ2-3
CDR3 DNA: TGCGCCAGCAGCCAGGAGCTTAGAGGGACAGATACGCAGTATTTT
CDR3 protein: CASSQELRGTDTQYF

clone size: -
D gene: TRBD2
V gene: TRBV27
J gene: TRBJ2-7
CDR3 DNA: TGTGCCAGCAGTTTCCGGCTAGCGGGGCGATACGAGCAGTACTTC
CDR3 protein: CASSFRLAGRYEQYF

clone size: few
D gene: -
V gene: TRBV20-1
J gene: TRBJ1-2
CDR3 DNA: TGCACCACGTACAATAACTATGGCTACACCTTC
CDR3 protein: CTTYNNYGYTF

clone size: few
D gene: TRBD1
V gene: TRBV29-1
J gene: TRBJ2-7
CDR3 DNA: TGCAGCGTTGGCCGTGTGGGGACAGGGAGCTCCTACGAGCAGTACTTC
CDR3 protein: CSVGRVGTGSSYEQYF

clone size: many
D gene: TRBD1
V gene: TRBV28
J gene: TRBJ2-2
CDR3 DNA: TGTGCCAGCAGTTTTAGAGGGGGCGTAGCCGGGGAGCTGTTTTTT
CDR3 protein: CASSFRGGVAGELFF

clone size: -
D gene: -
V gene: TRBV7-2
J gene: TRBJ1-5
CDR3 DNA: TGTGCCAGCAGCCACGTTGGGGGTTGGAGGCCCCAGCATTTT
CDR3 protein: CASSHVGGWRPQHF

clone size: -
D gene: -
V gene: TRBV7-9
J gene: TRBJ2-2
CDR3 DNA: TGTGCCAGCAGCTCCGGCCCTGGCGACTCCAACACCGGGGAGCTGTTTTTT
CDR3 protein: CASSSGPGDSNTGELFF

clone size: -
D gene: -
V gene: TRBV28
J gene: TRBJ1-2
CDR3 DNA: TGTGCCAGCAGTAACCAGCGGTGGGCTAACTATGGCTACACCTTC
CDR3 protein: CASSNQRWANYGYTF

clone size: -
D gene: -
V gene: TRBV7-6
J gene: TRBJ1-1
CDR3 DNA: TGTGCCAGCAGCCCGACAGGCCTGAACACTGAAGCTTTCTTT
CDR3 protein: CASSPTGLNTEAFF

clone size: once
D gene: -
V gene: TRBV29-1
J gene: TRBJ2-2
CDR3 DNA: TGCAGCGTGGATATAAGGAACACCGGGGAGCTGTTTTTT
CDR3 protein: CSVDIRNTGELFF

clone size: -
D gene: TRBD1
V gene: TRBV30
J gene: TRBJ2-1
CDR3 DNA: TGTGCCTGGAGTGTAAAACGGCCAGGGGGTTACAATGAGCAGTTCTTC
CDR3 protein: CAWSVKRPGGYNEQFF

clone size: -
D gene: -
V gene: TRBV9
J gene: TRBJ2-5
CDR3 DNA: TGTGCCAGCAGCCCCAGCCCCCATCGGACAGAAGAGACCCAGTACTTC
CDR3 protein: CASSPSPHRTEETQYF

clone size: -
D gene: -
V gene: TRBV28
J gene: TRBJ2-4
CDR3 DNA: TGTGCCAGCAGTACCCCAGGATCCCTAGCCAAAAACATTCAGTACTTC
CDR3 protein: CASSTPGSLAKNIQYF

clone size: once
D gene: TRBD2
V gene: TRBV6-6
J gene: TRBJ2-7
CDR3 DNA: TGTGCCAGCAGTTCTTCTAGCGGGAGCTCCTACGAGCAGTACTTC
CDR3 protein: CASSSSSGSSYEQYF

clone size: -
D gene: -
V gene: TRBV6-1
J gene: TRBJ1-1
CDR3 DNA: TGTGCCAGCAGTGAATTGGGGTACACTGAAGCTTTCTTT
CDR3 protein: CASSELGYTEAFF

clone size: -
D gene: TRBD2
V gene: TRBV6-5
J gene: TRBJ2-7
CDR3 DNA: TGTGCCAGCAGCGTAGCGGGAGGGCCTGGGGCCGAGCAGTACTTC
CDR3 protein: CASSVAGGPGAEQYF

clone size: few
D gene: TRBD1
V gene: TRBV7-9
J gene: TRBJ1-4
CDR3 DNA: TGTGCCAGCAGCCTCAGACAGGGGAGGGGTGAAAAACTGTTTTTT
CDR3 protein: CASSLRQGRGEKLFF

clone size: many
D gene: -
V gene: TRBV9
J gene: TRBJ2-5
CDR3 DNA: TGTGCCAGCAGCGTTAGAGGGGGATCGTACCAAGAGACCCAGTACTTC
CDR3 protein: CASSVRGGSYQETQYF

clone size: -
D gene: TRBD2
V gene: TRBV11-2
J gene: TRBJ2-7
CDR3 DNA: TGTGCCAGCAGCCTCCCTGGACTAGTAAACGAGCAGTACTTC
CDR3 protein: CASSLPGLVNEQYF

clone size: many
D gene: -
V gene: TRBV5-1
J gene: TRBJ1-2
CDR3 DNA: TGCGCCAGCAGCTACGACATTAACTATGGCTACACCTTC
CDR3 protein: CASSYDINYGYTF

clone size: many
D gene: -
V gene: TRBV29-1
J gene: TRBJ2-1
CDR3 DNA: TGCAGCGCTGGACAGATGAATGAGCAGTTCTTC
CDR3 protein: CSAGQMNEQFF

clone size: -
D gene: -
V gene: TRBV7-7
J gene: TRBJ2-7
CDR3 DNA: TGTGCCAGCAGCAGACTTGGGAGCTACGAGCAGTACTTC
CDR3 protein: CASSRLGSYEQYF

clone size: once
D gene: -
V gene: TRBV9
J gene: TRBJ1-2
CDR3 DNA: TGTGCCAGCAGCGCCCGGGGAGCGTACCACTATGGCTACACCTTC
CDR3 protein: CASSARGAYHYGYTF

clone size: few
D gene: -
V gene: TRBV28
J gene: TRBJ2-1
CDR3 DNA: TGTGCCAGCAGAGACCCGGACAGACTGAATGAGCAGTTCTTC
CDR3 protein: CASRDPDRLNEQFF

clone size: many
D gene: TRBD2
V gene: TRBV5-4
J gene: TRBJ2-2
CDR3 DNA: TGTGCCAGCAGCTTAAGCGGGAGTAGTTTCGGGGAGCTGTTTTTT
CDR3 protein: CASSLSGSSFGELFF

clone size: few
D gene: -
V gene: TRBV29-1
J gene: TRBJ2-1
CDR3 DNA: TGCAGCGGAAGCTCCTACAATGAGCAGTTCTTC
CDR3 protein: CSGSSYNEQFF

clone size: many
D gene: -
V gene: TRBV21-1
J gene: TRBJ1-1
CDR3 DNA: TGTGCCAGCAGCAAAAGGCGACTCATGAACACTGAAGCTTTCTTT
CDR3 protein: CASSKRRLMNTEAFF

clone size: -
D gene: -
V gene: TRBV5-1
J gene: TRBJ2-7
CDR3 DNA: TGCGCCAGCAGCTTGGATCTTCCTCGCGAGCAGTACTTC
CDR3 protein: CASSLDLPREQYF

clone size: -
D gene: -
V gene: TRBV20-1
J gene: TRBJ1-1
CDR3 DNA: TGCAGTGCTCCCTCGAACACTGAAGCTTTCTTT
CDR3 protein: CSAPSNTEAFF

clone size: -
D gene: -
V gene: TRBV5-6
J gene: TRBJ2-7
CDR3 DNA: TGTGCCAGCAGCTTTTCCCGTGAGATGCAGTACTTC
CDR3 protein: CASSFSREMQYF

clone size: many
D gene: -
V gene: TRBV10-2
J gene: TRBJ1-2
CDR3 DNA: TGCGCCAGCAGTGAAGGGACTGACCGTTCTAACTATGGCTACACCTTC
CDR3 protein: CASSEGTDRSNYGYTF

clone size: once
D gene: -
V gene: TRBV7-8
J gene: TRBJ2-7
CDR3 DNA: TGTGCCAGCAGCCTAGGGAAAGGCAGCTCCTACGAGCAGTACTTC
CDR3 protein: CASSLGKGSSYEQYF

clone size: many
D gene: -
V gene: TRBV5-1
J gene: TRBJ1-1
CDR3 DNA: TGCGCCAGCAGCTTGGAGGGATCCCTAATCGGGGAAGCTTTCTTT
CDR3 protein: CASSLEGSLIGEAFF

clone size: -
D gene: -
V gene: TRBV6-1
J gene: TRBJ1-1
CDR3 DNA: TGTGCCAGCAGTGAACATATAAAGAACACTGAAGCTTTCTTT
CDR3 protein: CASSEHIKNTEAFF

clone size: -
D gene: -
V gene: TRBV5-4
J gene: TRBJ2-7
CDR3 DNA: TGTGCCAGCAGCTTTGACGAGTCCTACGAGCAGTACTTC
CDR3 protein: CASSFDESYEQYF

clone size: -
D gene: TRBD2
V gene: TRBV18
J gene: TRBJ2-1
CDR3 DNA: TGTGCCAGCTCACCCCCTAGCGGGAGAAATAATGAGCAGTTCTTC
CDR3 protein: CASSPPSGRNNEQFF

clone size: -
D gene: TRBD2
V gene: TRBV9
J gene: TRBJ2-7
CDR3 DNA: TGTGCCAGCAGCGTAGGGCTAGCGGGAGCATACGAGCAGTACTTC
CDR3 protein: CASSVGLAGAYEQYF

clone size: -
D gene: -
V gene: TRBV5-1
J gene: TRBJ2-7
CDR3 DNA: TGCGCCAGCAGCTTGGTCCCTAGCTACGAGCAGTACTTC
CDR3 protein: CASSLVPSYEQYF

clone size: -
D gene: TRBD2
V gene: TRBV7-6
J gene: TRBJ2-7
CDR3 DNA: TGTGCCAGCAGCTGGTTTGGCGGGAGGGGTTCGCGGGAGCAGTACTTC
CDR3 protein: CASSWFGGRGSREQYF

clone size: -
D gene: TRBD1
V gene: TRBV28
J gene: TRBJ2-1
CDR3 DNA: TGTGCCAGCAGGACTCCCGGGACAGGGGTGAATGAGCAGTTCTTC
CDR3 protein: CASRTPGTGVNEQFF